The source of this T cell receptor beta chain is a study of T cells after yellow fever vaccination. Overall study: Any fraction with a low cell number was prepared using SMART-Seq v4 Ultra Low Input.

General study results and limits: Repertoires sorted by FACS could include abundant clonotypes that are contaminants from the bulk population. Among primary-vaccination clones, most reappeared after the booster, at 96% for CD4 and under 90% for CD8.

Generation of TCR cDNA used 5'RACE template switching (which added a universal primer site and UMIs). Each CDR3 protein gets one entry after TCRdb re-called the 5' RACE reads with MiXCR. The table lists 300,000 to 450,000 distinct CDR3 sequences, about 6% of them singletons. Points on this clonotype: What it binds is not known.

This receptor was identified in a man under 40 who received the YFV17D yellow fever vaccine. Sequenced material: PBMCs, taken 5 days after the yellow fever booster vaccination.

CDR3 bases: TGCAGCGCTCCGACTAGGGATCGTGAGACCCAGTACTTC. Its translation is CSAPTRDRETQYF. J is TRBJ2-5 and V is TRBV20-1; perhaps TRBD2 as D (6 bases). The germline V gene encodes CDR1 DFQATT and CDR2 SNEGSKA (reference sequence). There are 13 residues in the CDR3.